This is a list of T cell receptor beta chains from one sample in a study of CD8 T cells in Susac syndrome. MiXCR, applied by TCRdb to the immunoSEQ multiplex PCR reads, yields one record per CDR3 protein. The sample lists nearly 200,000 distinct CDR3 sequences; around 96% were seen once. Sequenced material: CD4+ T cells from PBMCs. All receptors come from a human donor with multiple sclerosis. Each CDR3 is given with its conserved first and last residue. The order of the fields is clone size, J gene, D gene, V gene, CDR3 DNA, CDR3 protein. The D gene is left open where the match is weak. The size entry is marked missing in some rows and otherwise reads once, few, many or a size class.

- | TRBJ2-7 | TRBD1 | TRBV24-1 | TGTGCCATCGGCGGGACAGGGGCATCCTACGAGCAGTACTTC | CAIGGTGASYEQYF
- | TRBJ1-5 | TRBD1 | TRBV29-1 | TGCAGCGTTGAGGGACAGGGGGCCGGTCAGCCCCAGCATTTT | CSVEGQGAGQPQHF
- | TRBJ2-4 | - | TRBV6-5 | TGTGCCAGCAGTTACCGAGCGGAAGCCAAAAACATTCAGTACTTC | CASSYRAEAKNIQYF
- | TRBJ2-5 | TRBD2 | TRBV5-1 | TGCGCCAGCAGCGCGGGGACTAGCGCTGAGACCCAGTACTTC | CASSAGTSAETQYF
- | TRBJ2-1 | TRBD2 | TRBV20-1 | TGCAGTGCCACTCCAGGGTTGGCGGGAGCTGTCGATGAGCAGTTCTTC | CSATPGLAGAVDEQFF
- | TRBJ1-2 | - | TRBV6-1 | TGTGCCAGCAGTCCCAGGGACTATGGCTACACCTTC | CASSPRDYGYTF
- | TRBJ2-7 | - | TRBV9 | TGTGCCAGCAGCGTAGCGGAGGGGGCGCCCCACGAGCAGTACTTC | CASSVAEGAPHEQYF
- | TRBJ1-3 | - | TRBV29-1 | TGCAGCGCTACCTCCGGGTTATCCTCTGGAAACACCATATATTTT | CSATSGLSSGNTIYF
- | TRBJ2-7 | TRBD1 | TRBV15 | TGTGCCACCAGCAGAGTAGACAGGGACCACGAGCAGTACTTC | CATSRVDRDHEQYF
- | TRBJ2-1 | - | TRBV11-2 | TGTGCCAGCAGCGGGCCCAGGTTTAATGAGCAGTTCTTC | CASSGPRFNEQFF
once | TRBJ2-1 | - | TRBV7-9 | TGTGCCAGCAGCTTAGTTGACAGATATTACAATGAGCAGTTCTTC | CASSLVDRYYNEQFF
- | TRBJ2-1 | - | TRBV20-1 | TGCAGTGCTATAAGGAGCTCCTACAATGAGCAGTTCTTC | CSAIRSSYNEQFF
- | TRBJ1-5 | TRBD1 | TRBV27 | TGTGCCAGCAGTTCCAAGGACAGGGGCAATCAGCCCCAGCATTTT | CASSSKDRGNQPQHF
- | TRBJ1-2 | - | TRBV29-1 | TGCAGCATGGAGGTTGGGGGCTCCGTTGGCTACACCTTC | CSMEVGGSVGYTF
- | TRBJ1-2 | - | TRBV29-1 | TGCAGCGTTGAAGTTCAGGGCGATGGCTACACCTTC | CSVEVQGDGYTF
once | TRBJ1-2 | TRBD1 | TRBV18 | TGTGCCAGCTCACCAACCGGGACAGGGGGCACCTCGGGGGGCTACACCTTC | CASSPTGTGGTSGGYTF
- | TRBJ2-5 | TRBD2 | TRBV5-4 | TGTGCCAGCAGACTAGCGGGGGGGCTTGAGACCCAGTACTTC | CASRLAGGLETQYF
- | TRBJ2-1 | - | TRBV29-1 | TGCAGCGTTGAAGATACTCTACAGGGCTCCTACAATGAGCAGTTCTTC | CSVEDTLQGSYNEQFF
- | TRBJ1-1 | - | TRBV6-1 | TGTGCCAGCGGTGAGGCGGTTAACACTGAAGCTTTCTTT | CASGEAVNTEAFF
- | TRBJ2-1 | TRBD2 | TRBV7-2 | TGTGCCAGCAGCTTAGGACTAGCTAGGAATGAGCAGTTCTTC | CASSLGLARNEQFF
- | TRBJ2-5 | - | TRBV29-1 | TGCAGCGTATGGGTCCGGGGGAGGTACCAAGAGACCCAGTACTTC | CSVWVRGRYQETQYF
- | TRBJ1-5 | - | TRBV3-1 | TGTGCCAGCAGCCCCTTACGGCAACAGCCCCAGCATTTT | CASSPLRQQPQHF
- | TRBJ1-1 | - | TRBV9 | TGTGCCAGCAGCCCTCATCCCAGGGGTGACACTGAAGCTTTCTTT | CASSPHPRGDTEAFF
once | TRBJ2-7 | TRBD2 | TRBV6-5 | TGTGCCAGCAGACTCCCAGCGGGAGACGAGCAGTACTTC | CASRLPAGDEQYF
- | TRBJ1-2 | - | TRBV19 | TGTGCCAGTAGTACGGGGACCAGGGGAGGCTACACCTTC | CASSTGTRGGYTF
- | TRBJ2-2 | - | TRBV4-1 | TGCGCCAGCAGCCAAGACCCATCCTCCGCCGGGGAGCTGTTTTTT | CASSQDPSSAGELFF
- | TRBJ2-1 | TRBD2 | TRBV9 | TGTGCCAGCAGCCCTCTACCCACTAGCGGGAATGAGCAGTTCTTC | CASSPLPTSGNEQFF
- | TRBJ1-1 | - | TRBV18 | TGTGCCAGCTCACCCTCCGACGGATTGAACACTGAAGCTTTCTTT | CASSPSDGLNTEAFF
- | TRBJ2-7 | TRBD2 | TRBV30 | TGTGCCTGGAGCCTTAGCGGGTTGTACGAGCAGTACTTC | CAWSLSGLYEQYF
- | TRBJ2-1 | TRBD2 | TRBV20-1 | TGCAGTGCTGTGGGACTAGGAGTTTCCAATGAGCAGTTCTTC | CSAVGLGVSNEQFF
- | TRBJ2-1 | TRBD2 | TRBV20-1 | TGCAGTGCTAGTAGGTGGAGAAGCGGGAGTGGGAACAATGAGCAGTTCTTC | CSASRWRSGSGNNEQFF
- | TRBJ2-3 | - | TRBV30 | TGTGCCTTGAAGGGGGGGTCTAGCACAGATACGCAGTATTTT | CALKGGSSTDTQYF
- | TRBJ2-3 | TRBD1 | TRBV20-1 | TGCAGTGCTAACCTATGGACAGGGGGGCAAGATACGCAGTATTTT | CSANLWTGGQDTQYF
- | TRBJ2-1 | - | TRBV9 | TGTGCCAGCAGCGCCTTAAGGGGTGAGCAGTTCTTC | CASSALRGEQFF
- | TRBJ2-7 | TRBD1 | TRBV29-1 | TGCAGCTCCCGGACAGGGGGCTACGAGCAGTACTTC | CSSRTGGYEQYF
- | TRBJ2-5 | - | TRBV24-1 | TGTGCCACCAGTGCGTTTGTGGGGGAGATACAAGAGACCCAGTACTTC | CATSAFVGEIQETQYF
- | TRBJ2-1 | TRBD2 | TRBV24-1 | TGTGCCACCAGGGGGAGAACGGGAGGGCAAGGTGAGCAGTTCTTC | CATRGRTGGQGEQFF
- | TRBJ2-7 | - | TRBV12-3/TRBV12-4 | TGTGCCAGCAGCCCTACAAGTGTCGACGAGCAGTACTTC | CASSPTSVDEQYF
- | TRBJ2-6 | - | TRBV13 | TGTGCCAGCAGCTCGAAGTCTGGGGCCAACGTCCTGACTTTC | CASSSKSGANVLTF
- | TRBJ1-2 | - | TRBV7-9 | TGTGCCAGCAGCTTGGGAAATGGTGACTATGGCTACACCTTC | CASSLGNGDYGYTF
- | TRBJ1-5 | - | TRBV12-3/TRBV12-4 | TGTGCCAGCAGACAGGGTGGAAATCAGCCCCAGCATTTT | CASRQGGNQPQHF
- | TRBJ2-5 | TRBD2 | TRBV3-1 | TGTGCCAGCAGCCTCGGGACTAGCGGGTATCAGACCCAGTACTTC | CASSLGTSGYQTQYF